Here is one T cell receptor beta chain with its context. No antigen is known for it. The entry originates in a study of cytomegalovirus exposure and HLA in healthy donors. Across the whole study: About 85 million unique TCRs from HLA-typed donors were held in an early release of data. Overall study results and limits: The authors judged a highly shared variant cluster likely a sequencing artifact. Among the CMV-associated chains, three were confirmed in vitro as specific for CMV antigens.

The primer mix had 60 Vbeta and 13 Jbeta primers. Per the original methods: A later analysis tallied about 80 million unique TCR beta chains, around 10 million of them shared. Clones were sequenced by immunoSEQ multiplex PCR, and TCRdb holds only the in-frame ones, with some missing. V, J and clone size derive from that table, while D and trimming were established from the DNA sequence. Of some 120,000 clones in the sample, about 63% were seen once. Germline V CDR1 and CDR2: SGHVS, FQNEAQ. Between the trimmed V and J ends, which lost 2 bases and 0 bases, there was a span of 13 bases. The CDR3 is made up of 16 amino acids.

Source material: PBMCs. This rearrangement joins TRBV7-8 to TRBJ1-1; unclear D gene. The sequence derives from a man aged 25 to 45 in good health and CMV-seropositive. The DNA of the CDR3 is TGTGCCAGCAGCTTATATGAGGTGGGAGTGAACACTGAAGCTTTCTTT. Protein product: CASSLYEVGVNTEAFF.